These 26 T cell receptor beta chains originate from one sample sequenced in a study of CD8+ T cells in alopecia areata. Described treatment: oral pan-JAK inhibitor, 5-10 mg twice daily. Extracted RNA was reverse transcribed, and the resulting cDNA served as sequencing template. The table came from immunoSEQ multiplex PCR; TCRdb's copy has only in-frame clones and leaves some out. The sample has about 200,000 clones, about three fifths seen once. The sample consisted of CD4+ T cells sorted from blood, taken at week 4, from a patient treated with tofacitinib. These receptors were taken from a human donor with alopecia areata.

This sequence joins TRBV7-3 and TRBJ2-3, with D possibly being TRBD1 (6 bases). The CDR3 is 15 residues long. In germline, CDR1 is SGHTA, CDR2 FQGTGA. Trimming shortened V by 5 bases and J by 0 bases, and 12 bases separated the two germline ends. The CDR3 DNA is TGTGCCAGCAGCCAACAGGGATTTAGCACAGATACGCAGTATTTT. Amino acid sequence: CASSQQGFSTDTQYF.

V is TRBV13 and J is TRBJ2-7; 12 bases are shared with TRBD2. Germline CDR1 and CDR2: PRHDT and FYEKMQ (reference sequence). The junction had 6 bases not matched to a gene; V was cut back by 5 bases and J by 4 bases. CDR3 length: 15 amino acids. In nucleotides, the CDR3 is TGTGCCAGCAGCAGGGGACTAGCGGGCCTTTACGAGCAGTACTTC. Translated, it gives CASSRGLAGLYEQYF.

The rearrangement links TRBV7-2 to TRBJ1-6; TRBD1 might be the D (5 bases). Between the trimmed V and J ends, which lost 5 bases and 4 bases, there was a span of 15 bases. Germline loops: CDR1 SGHTA, CDR2 FQGNSA. This CDR3 spans 16 amino acids. The CDR3 DNA sequence: TGTGCCAGCAGCCCAGGGACTGGGACTTATAATTCACCCCTCCACTTT. Translation: CASSPGTGTYNSPLHF. The full variable domain, with the rest looked up from reference TRBV7-2 and TRBJ1-6, is GAGVSQSPSNKVTEKGKDVELRCDPISGHTALYWYRQSLGQGLEFLIYFQGNSAPDKSGLPSDRFSAERTGGSVSTLTIQRTQQEDSAVYLCASSPGTGTYNSPLHFGNGTRLTVT.

The chain recombines TRBV15 with TRBJ1-2; no clear D gene. V lost 0 bases and J lost 2, with 16 bases in between. The CDR3 is 17 amino acids. Germline V lookup: CDR1 LNHNV, CDR2 YYDKDF (reference sequence). Written as DNA, the CDR3 is TGTGCCACCAGCAGAGATGAACGGCAGGCCAAAAACTATGGCTACACCTTC. It specifies CATSRDERQAKNYGYTF.

This clone has a handful of counts. This chain joins TRBV11-2 and TRBJ2-7; D is unclear. The CDR3 has 10 amino acids. V lost 5 bases to trimming and J lost 3 bases, with 2 bases between them. The germline V gene has CDR1 SGHAT and CDR2 FQNNGV. CDR3 region: CASSDYEQYF. CDR3 nucleotide sequence: TGTGCCAGCAGCGACTACGAGCAGTACTTC.

This clone came up a few times. The gene calls are TRBV5-1 and TRBJ2-7, with D possibly called TRBD1 or TRBD2 (5 bases each). This CDR3 spans 13 amino acids. Germline V gives CDR1 SGHRS, CDR2 YFSETQ. Trimming left V 7 bases short and J 2 bases short, with 13 bases between. CDR3 region: CASGGTDAYEQYF. The CDR3, as DNA: TGCGCCAGCGGGGGAACAGACGCCTACGAGCAGTACTTC.

The rearrangement joins TRBV4-2 to TRBJ1-2, with TRBD1 as a possible D gene (5 bases). The germline V gene encodes CDR1 LGHNA and CDR2 YNFKEQ. V was shortened by 2 bases and J by 2 bases, with 15 bases between the two germline ends. The CDR3 is 16 amino acids. CDR3 nucleotide sequence: TGTGCCAGCAGCCAAACACTACAGGTTCCAAACTATGGCTACACCTTC. Residues: CASSQTLQVPNYGYTF.

This clone was picked up a small number of times. The chain employs TRBV7-2 and TRBJ2-4; 8 bases agree with TRBD2. V shed 2 bases and J 5 bases; nucleotides not matched to a gene: 5. Looked up from germline, CDR1 is SGHTA and CDR2 is FQGNSA. The CDR3 covers 15 residues. CDR3 nucleotides: TGTGCCAGCAGCTTATACGGGGGGGCCCAAAACATTCAGTACTTC. Translated, it gives CASSLYGGAQNIQYF.

This clone was counted only a few times. The chain couples TRBV4-3 to TRBJ2-5; D gene ambiguous. The CDR3 covers 13 residues. V gave up 1 base and J gave up 5 bases, with 8 bases separating them. CDR1 LGHNA and CDR2 YSLEER come from the germline V gene. The CDR3 sequence: CASSQGLHETQYF. CDR3 sequence (DNA): TGCGCCAGCAGCCAAGGACTCCACGAGACCCAGTACTTC.

The rearrangement joins TRBV2 to TRBJ1-6; the match to TRBD1 covers 7 bases. Germline V CDR1 and CDR2: SNHLY, FYNNEI. The trim removed 8 bases at V and 6 bases at J, leaving 7 bases unmatched. The CDR3 runs to 14 residues. The CDR3 sequence is CASGGQESNSPLHF. CDR3 bases: TGTGCCAGCGGTGGACAGGAGAGTAATTCACCCCTCCACTTT.

This rearrangement joins TRBV2 to TRBJ2-5; D not resolved. The V and J ends lost 2 bases and 6 bases respectively, with 4 bases between them. The CDR3 consists of 11 residues. From germline, CDR1 is SNHLY and CDR2 FYNNEI. This chain's CDR3 is CASSESQTQYF. CDR3 nucleotides: TGTGCCAGCAGTGAAAGCCAGACCCAGTACTTC.

This clone was observed a handful of times. The chain uses TRBV5-1 and TRBJ2-3; 8 bases map to TRBD2. This CDR3 is 17 amino acids long. V gave up 3 bases and J gave up 4 bases; unmatched junction bases: 13. Germline values: CDR1 SGHRS, CDR2 YFSETQ. The CDR3 coding sequence is TGCGCCAGCAGCTCGCTCGCCGCGGGGGGCGTCTCAGATACGCAGTATTTT. It yields the protein CASSSLAAGGVSDTQYF.

A few counts support this clone. Other DNA sequences in this sample translate to the same CDR3. The chain joins TRBV7-9 to TRBJ1-2; no definite D call. The CDR3 length is 11 residues. V lost 6 bases, J lost 2 bases, and 4 bases lay in between. The V gene's germline CDR1 is SEHNR and CDR2 FQNEAQ (reference sequence). DNA of the CDR3: TGTGCCAGCAGTTCAAACTATGGCTACACCTTC. Translated, it gives CASSSNYGYTF.

This chain joins TRBV5-1 and TRBJ2-1, with 8 bases that match TRBD1. CDR1 is SGHRS, CDR2 YFSETQ, per germline. The CDR3 consists of 18 residues. Trimming cost V 4 bases and J 6 bases; bases outside gene matches: 18. DNA for the CDR3: TGCGCCAGCAGCCAGGACAGGGCGGACCCCTTATCCCTCAATGAGCAGTTCTTC. It codes for CASSQDRADPLSLNEQFF.

This chain connects TRBV5-6 to TRBJ1-6, with 8 bases aligning to TRBD1. The CDR3 has 14 amino acids. The junction had 12 bases not matched to a gene; V was cut back by 4 bases and J by 15 bases. Germline V gives CDR1 SGHDT, CDR2 YYEEEE. This CDR3 reads CASSVLSAGGRLHF. As DNA, the CDR3 is TGTGCCAGCAGCGTACTTTCGGCAGGGGGCCGCCTCCACTTT.

This clone was observed a handful of times. The chain uses TRBV30 and TRBJ2-3, with no clear D. The CDR3 has 12 residues. Trimming took 5 bases from V and 7 from J, leaving 13 bases between them. The V gene's germline CDR1 is GTSNPN and CDR2 SVGIG (reference sequence). CDR3 loop: CAWVEDGYTQYF. Here the CDR3 DNA reads TGTGCCTGGGTGGAAGACGGCTATACGCAGTATTTT.

This rearrangement joins TRBV10-3 to TRBJ2-1; tentatively, D is TRBD1 (6 bases). Per the germline V gene, CDR1 is ENHRY and CDR2 is SYGVKD. This CDR3 contains 12 residues. Trimming took off 3 bases at V and 8 bases at J, with 8 bases between the two ends. The DNA for the CDR3 is TGTGCCATCAGTGACAGGGGCGATGAGCAGTTCTTC. Protein sequence: CAISDRGDEQFF.

This clone was picked up one time. Other nucleotide sequences in the sample specify the same CDR3. V and J are TRBV7-9 and TRBJ1-2; no clear D. The CDR3 loop spans 12 amino acids. Germline V gives CDR1 SEHNR, CDR2 FQNEAQ (reference sequence). Between the trimmed V and J ends, which lost 1 base and 5 bases, there was a span of 5 bases. Here the CDR3 DNA reads TGTGCCAGCAGCTTAGAAGGGTATGGCTACACCTTC. Amino acids: CASSLEGYGYTF.

V gene TRBV7-2 combines with J gene TRBJ2-2; 9 bases are shared with TRBD1. This CDR3 has 15 amino acids. Germline loops: CDR1 SGHTA, CDR2 FQGNSA. V lost 6 bases to trimming and J lost 7 bases; unmatched junction nucleotides: 9. The CDR3 here is CASSIQGAMGGELFF. For the CDR3, the DNA is TGTGCCAGCAGTATACAGGGGGCGATGGGCGGGGAGCTGTTTTTT.

The table lists this clone with a few counts. The rearrangement joins TRBV18 to TRBJ2-7; the D call may be TRBD1 or TRBD2 (6 bases each). Trimming removed 2 bases from V and 6 bases from J, with 14 bases in between. The CDR3 runs 14 residues. Germline V gene data show CDR1 as KGHSH and CDR2 as LQKENI. CDR3 sequence: CASSPMTGGSEQYF. The CDR3 DNA sequence: TGTGCCAGCTCACCAATGACCGGGGGCAGCGAGCAGTACTTC.

This clone appeared a few times. The genes are TRBV7-2 and TRBJ2-5; 10 nucleotides agree with TRBD1. Germline CDR1 and CDR2: SGHTA and FQGNSA. V lost 1 base to trimming and J lost 4 bases; unmatched junction nucleotides: 0. The CDR3 totals 14 residues. This chain's CDR3 is CASSLGTGGETQYF. The CDR3 DNA follows: TGTGCCAGCAGCTTAGGGACAGGGGGAGAGACCCAGTACTTC.

The chain's CDR3 is CAWSGVGTLNQPQHF. DNA of the CDR3: TGTGCCTGGAGTGGGGTGGGGACATTAAATCAGCCCCAGCATTTT. The chain joins TRBV30 to TRBJ1-5; the D gene is possibly TRBD1 (6 bases). Germline CDR1 reads GTSNPN; CDR2 reads SVGIG (reference sequence). The V end lost 1 base, the J end lost 4 bases, and 14 bases lay between the germline ends. The CDR3 contains 15 residues.

The V call is TRBV2, the J call TRBJ2-3, with 9 bases matching TRBD2. Germline V lookup: CDR1 SNHLY, CDR2 FYNNEI. The CDR3 spans 16 residues. J gave up 2 bases and V 4 bases, and 7 bases lay outside the gene matches. The CDR3 coding sequence is TGTGCCAGCAGTGGTCAGGCGGGGGGGCTCACAGATACGCAGTATTTT. Amino acid sequence: CASSGQAGGLTDTQYF.

This rearrangement joins TRBV27 to TRBJ1-1, with TRBD1 identical over 8 bases. The CDR3 runs 17 residues. Germline V gene data show CDR1 as MNHEY and CDR2 as SMNVEV (reference sequence). V shed 3 bases and J 1 base; nucleotides not matched to a gene: 10. In nucleotides, the CDR3 is TGTGCCAGCAGTTTGACAGGGGATAAGTTAACGAACACTGAAGCTTTCTTT. Translated: CASSLTGDKLTNTEAFF.

DNA of the CDR3: TGTGCCAGCAGCCAAGACAGGGGTTACTCCTACGAGCAGTACTTC. Translated: CASSQDRGYSYEQYF. V is TRBV4-2 and J is TRBJ2-7; D perhaps matches TRBD1 (6 bases). This CDR3 has 15 amino acids. Trimming took 0 bases from V and 0 from J, leaving 9 bases between them. Germline V gene lookup returns CDR1 LGHNA and CDR2 YNFKEQ.

This chain joins TRBV6-1 and TRBJ2-5; 7 bases fit TRBD1. The CDR3 consists of 14 residues. The ends lost 11 bases at V and 5 bases at J; junction bases unmatched: 14. Germline CDR1 MNHNS, CDR2 SASEGT. CDR3 residues: CAAPGVRGHETQYF. CDR3 DNA sequence: TGTGCCGCCCCCGGGGTGAGGGGGCATGAGACCCAGTACTTC.